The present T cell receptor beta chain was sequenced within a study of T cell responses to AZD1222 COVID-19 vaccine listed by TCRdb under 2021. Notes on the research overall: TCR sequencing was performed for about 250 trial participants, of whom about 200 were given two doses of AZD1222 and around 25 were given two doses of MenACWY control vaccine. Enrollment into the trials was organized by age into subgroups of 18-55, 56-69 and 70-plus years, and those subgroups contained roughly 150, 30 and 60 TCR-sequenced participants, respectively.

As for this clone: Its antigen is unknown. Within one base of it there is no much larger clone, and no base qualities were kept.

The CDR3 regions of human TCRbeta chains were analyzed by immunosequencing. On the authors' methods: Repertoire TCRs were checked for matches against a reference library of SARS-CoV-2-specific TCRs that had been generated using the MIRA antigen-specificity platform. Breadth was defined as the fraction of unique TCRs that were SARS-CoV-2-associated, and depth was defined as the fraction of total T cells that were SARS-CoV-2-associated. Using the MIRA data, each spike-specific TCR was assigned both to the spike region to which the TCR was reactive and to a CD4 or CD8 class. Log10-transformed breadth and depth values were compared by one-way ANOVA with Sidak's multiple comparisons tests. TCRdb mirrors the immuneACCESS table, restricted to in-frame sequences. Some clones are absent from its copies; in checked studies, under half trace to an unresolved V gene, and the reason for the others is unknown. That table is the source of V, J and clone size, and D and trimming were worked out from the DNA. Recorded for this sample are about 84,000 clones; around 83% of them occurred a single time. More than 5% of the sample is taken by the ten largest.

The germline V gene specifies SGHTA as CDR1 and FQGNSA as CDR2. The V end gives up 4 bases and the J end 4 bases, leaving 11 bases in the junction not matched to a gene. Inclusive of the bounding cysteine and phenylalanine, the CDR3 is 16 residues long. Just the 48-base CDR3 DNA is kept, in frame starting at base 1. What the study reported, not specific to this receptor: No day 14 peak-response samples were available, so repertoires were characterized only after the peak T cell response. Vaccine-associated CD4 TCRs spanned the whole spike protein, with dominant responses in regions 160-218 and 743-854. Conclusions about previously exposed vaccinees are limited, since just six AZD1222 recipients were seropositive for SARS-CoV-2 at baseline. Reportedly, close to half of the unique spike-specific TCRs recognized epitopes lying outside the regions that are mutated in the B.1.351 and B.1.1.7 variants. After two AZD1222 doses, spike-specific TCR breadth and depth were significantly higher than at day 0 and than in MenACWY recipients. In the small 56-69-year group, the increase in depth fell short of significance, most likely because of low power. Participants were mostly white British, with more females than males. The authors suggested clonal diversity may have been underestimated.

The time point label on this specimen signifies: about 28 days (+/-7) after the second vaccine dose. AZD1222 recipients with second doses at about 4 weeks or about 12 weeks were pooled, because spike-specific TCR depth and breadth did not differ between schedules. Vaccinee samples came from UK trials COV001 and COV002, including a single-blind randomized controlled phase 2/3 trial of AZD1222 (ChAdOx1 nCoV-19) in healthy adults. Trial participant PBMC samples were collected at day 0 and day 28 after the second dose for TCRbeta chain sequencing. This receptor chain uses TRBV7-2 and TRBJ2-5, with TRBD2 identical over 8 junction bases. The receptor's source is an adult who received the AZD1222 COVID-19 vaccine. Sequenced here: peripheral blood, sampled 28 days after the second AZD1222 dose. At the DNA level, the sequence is TGTGCCAGCAGCTCCCAGGTGACTAGCGTCGGAGAGACCCAGTACTTC. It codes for CASSSQVTSVGETQYF. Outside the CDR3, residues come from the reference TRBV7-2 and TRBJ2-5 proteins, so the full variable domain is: GAGVSQSPSNKVTEKGKDVELRCDPISGHTALYWYRQSLGQGLEFLIYFQGNSAPDKSGLPSDRFSAERTGGSVSTLTIQRTQQEDSAVYLCASSSQVTSVGETQYFGPGTRLLVL.